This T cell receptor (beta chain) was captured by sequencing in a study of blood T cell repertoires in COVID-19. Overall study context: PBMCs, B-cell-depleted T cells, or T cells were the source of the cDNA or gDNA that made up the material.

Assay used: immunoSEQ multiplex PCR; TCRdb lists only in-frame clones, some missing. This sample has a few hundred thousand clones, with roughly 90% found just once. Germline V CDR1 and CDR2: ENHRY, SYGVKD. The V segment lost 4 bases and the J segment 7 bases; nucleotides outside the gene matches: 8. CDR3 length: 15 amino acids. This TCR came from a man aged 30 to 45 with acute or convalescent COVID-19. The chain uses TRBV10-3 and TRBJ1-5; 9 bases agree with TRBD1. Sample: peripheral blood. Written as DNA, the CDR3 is TGTGCCATCAGTGTAGGGACAGGGAAGGAGCAGCCCCAGCATTTT. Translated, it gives CAISVGTGKEQPQHF.